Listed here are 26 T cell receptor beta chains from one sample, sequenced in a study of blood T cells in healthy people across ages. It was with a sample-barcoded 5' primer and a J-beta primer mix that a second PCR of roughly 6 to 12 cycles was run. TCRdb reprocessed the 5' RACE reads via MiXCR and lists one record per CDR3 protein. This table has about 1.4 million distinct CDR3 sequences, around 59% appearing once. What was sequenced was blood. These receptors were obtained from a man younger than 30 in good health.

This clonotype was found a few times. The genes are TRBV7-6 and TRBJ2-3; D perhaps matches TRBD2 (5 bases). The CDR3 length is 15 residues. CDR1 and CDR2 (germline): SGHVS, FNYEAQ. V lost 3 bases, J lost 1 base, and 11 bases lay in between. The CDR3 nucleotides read TGTGCCAGCAGCTTCGACCCCGGGGGCACAGATACGCAGTATTTT. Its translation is CASSFDPGGTDTQYF.

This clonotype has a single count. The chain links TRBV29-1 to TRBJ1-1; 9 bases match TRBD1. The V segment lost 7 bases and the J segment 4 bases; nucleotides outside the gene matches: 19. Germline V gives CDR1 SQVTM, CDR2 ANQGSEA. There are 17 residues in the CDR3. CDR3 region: CSARDTGGPKQSTEAFF. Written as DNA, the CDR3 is TGCAGCGCCCGCGATACAGGGGGCCCAAAACAAAGCACTGAAGCTTTCTTT.

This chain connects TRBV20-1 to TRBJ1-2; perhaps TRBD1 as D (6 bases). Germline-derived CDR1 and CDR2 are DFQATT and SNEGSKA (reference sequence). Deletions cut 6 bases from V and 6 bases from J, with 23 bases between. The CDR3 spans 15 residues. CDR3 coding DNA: TGCAGTGCCAAAGGGAGGGCAGGGGTCGGGCATGGCTACACCTTC. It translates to CSAKGRAGVGHGYTF.

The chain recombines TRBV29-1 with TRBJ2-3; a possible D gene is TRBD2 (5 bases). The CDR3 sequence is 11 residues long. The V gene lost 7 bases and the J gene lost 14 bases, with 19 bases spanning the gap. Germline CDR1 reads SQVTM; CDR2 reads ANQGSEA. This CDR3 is CSAVGSGDVYF. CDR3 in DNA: TGCAGCGCCGTCGGAAGCGGAGATGTGTATTTT.

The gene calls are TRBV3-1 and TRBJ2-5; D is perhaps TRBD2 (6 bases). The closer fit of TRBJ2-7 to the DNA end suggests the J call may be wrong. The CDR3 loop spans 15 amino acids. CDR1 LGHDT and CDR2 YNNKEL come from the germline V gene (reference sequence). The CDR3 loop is CASSQDWRGPYEQYF. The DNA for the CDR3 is TGTGCCAGCAGCCAAGATTGGCGGGGTCCCTACGAGCAGTACTTC.

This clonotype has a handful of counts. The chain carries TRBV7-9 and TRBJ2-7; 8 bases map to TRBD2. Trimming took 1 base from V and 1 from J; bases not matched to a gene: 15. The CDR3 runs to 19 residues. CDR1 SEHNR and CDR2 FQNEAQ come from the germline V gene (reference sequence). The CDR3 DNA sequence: TGTGCCAGCAGCTTAGTAGCGACTAGCGTACCAACCTTTTCCTACGAGCAGTACTTC. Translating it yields CASSLVATSVPTFSYEQYF.

The CDR3 loop is CASSLDGGTSTDTQYF. The CDR3 DNA sequence: TGTGCCAGCAGCTTAGACGGCGGAACTAGCACAGATACGCAGTATTTT. The rearrangement uses TRBV7-2 and TRBJ2-3; D is ambiguous. The germline V gene encodes CDR1 SGHTA and CDR2 FQGNSA. The V and J ends lost 1 base and 0 bases respectively, with 11 bases between them. This CDR3 is 16 amino acids long.

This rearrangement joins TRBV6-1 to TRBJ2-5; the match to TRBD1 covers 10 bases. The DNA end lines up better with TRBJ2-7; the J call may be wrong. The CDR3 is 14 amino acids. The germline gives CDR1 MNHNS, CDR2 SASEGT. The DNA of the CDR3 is TGTGCCAGCAGTGAAAGGACAGGGGGGTACGAGCAGTACTTC. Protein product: CASSERTGGYEQYF.

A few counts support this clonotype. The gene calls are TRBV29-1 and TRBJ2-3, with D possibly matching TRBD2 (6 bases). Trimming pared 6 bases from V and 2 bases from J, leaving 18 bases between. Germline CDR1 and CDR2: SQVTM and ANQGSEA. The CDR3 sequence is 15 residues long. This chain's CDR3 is CSVGEADSYTDTQYF. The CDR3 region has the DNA TGCAGCGTCGGGGAGGCGGACTCCTACACAGATACGCAGTATTTT.

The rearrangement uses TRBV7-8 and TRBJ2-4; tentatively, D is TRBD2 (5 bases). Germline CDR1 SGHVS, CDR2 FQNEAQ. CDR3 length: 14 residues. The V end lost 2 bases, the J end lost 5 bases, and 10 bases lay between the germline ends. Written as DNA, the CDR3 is TGTGCCAGCAGCTTAATCGGGGTGCAAAACATTCAGTACTTC. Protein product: CASSLIGVQNIQYF. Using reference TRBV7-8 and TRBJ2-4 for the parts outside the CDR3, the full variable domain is GAGVSQSPRYKVAKRGQDVALRCDPISGHVSLFWYQQALGQGPEFLTYFQNEAQLDKSGLPSDRFFAERPEGSVSTLKIQRTQQEDSAVYLCASSLIGVQNIQYFGAGTRLSVL.

CDR3 sequence (DNA): TGTGCCACCAGTCCCACTAGCGGGCTAGCCAAAAACATTCAGTACTTC. Amino acids: CATSPTSGLAKNIQYF. The chain employs TRBV24-1 and TRBJ2-4, with 9 positions matching TRBD2. Unmatched junction bases numbered 5, after V lost 6 bases and J lost 0 bases. The CDR3 has 16 amino acids. CDR1 and CDR2 (germline): KGHDR, SFDVKD.

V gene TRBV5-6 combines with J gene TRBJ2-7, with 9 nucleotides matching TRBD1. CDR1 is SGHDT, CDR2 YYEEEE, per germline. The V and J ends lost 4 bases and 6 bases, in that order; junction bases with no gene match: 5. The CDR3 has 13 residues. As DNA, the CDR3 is TGTGCCAGCAGCCCACAGGGGGCTCGCGAGCAGTACTTC. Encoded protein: CASSPQGAREQYF.

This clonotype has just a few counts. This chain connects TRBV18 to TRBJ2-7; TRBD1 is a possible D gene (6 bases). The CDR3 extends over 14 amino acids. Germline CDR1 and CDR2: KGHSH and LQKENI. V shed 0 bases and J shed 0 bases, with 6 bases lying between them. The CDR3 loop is CASSPPDSSYEQYF. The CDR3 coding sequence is TGTGCCAGCTCACCACCGGACAGCTCCTACGAGCAGTACTTC.

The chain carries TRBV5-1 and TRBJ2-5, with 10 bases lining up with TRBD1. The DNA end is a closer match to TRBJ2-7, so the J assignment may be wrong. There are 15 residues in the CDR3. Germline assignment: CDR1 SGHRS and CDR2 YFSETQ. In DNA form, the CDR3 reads TGCGCCAGCAGCCCGGGGACAGGGGAACCCTACGAGCAGTACTTC. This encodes CASSPGTGEPYEQYF.

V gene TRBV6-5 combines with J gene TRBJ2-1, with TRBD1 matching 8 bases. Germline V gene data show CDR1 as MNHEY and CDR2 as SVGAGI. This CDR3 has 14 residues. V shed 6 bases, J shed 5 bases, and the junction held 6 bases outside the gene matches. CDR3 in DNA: TGTGCCAGCAGCCCCGGGACAGGACACAATGAGCAGTTCTTC. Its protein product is CASSPGTGHNEQFF.

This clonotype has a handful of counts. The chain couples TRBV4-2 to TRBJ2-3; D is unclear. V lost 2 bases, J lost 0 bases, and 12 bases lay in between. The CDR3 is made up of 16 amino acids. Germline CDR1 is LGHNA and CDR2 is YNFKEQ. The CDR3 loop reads CASSQSVAHSTDTQYF. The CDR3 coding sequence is TGTGCCAGCAGCCAATCAGTGGCCCACAGCACAGATACGCAGTATTTT.

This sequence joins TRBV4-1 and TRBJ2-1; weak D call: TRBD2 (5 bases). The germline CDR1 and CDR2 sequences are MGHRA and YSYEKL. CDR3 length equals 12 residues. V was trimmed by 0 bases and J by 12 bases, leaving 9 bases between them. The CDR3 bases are TGCGCCAGCAGCCAAGATGTAGCGCCGCAGTTCTTC. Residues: CASSQDVAPQFF.

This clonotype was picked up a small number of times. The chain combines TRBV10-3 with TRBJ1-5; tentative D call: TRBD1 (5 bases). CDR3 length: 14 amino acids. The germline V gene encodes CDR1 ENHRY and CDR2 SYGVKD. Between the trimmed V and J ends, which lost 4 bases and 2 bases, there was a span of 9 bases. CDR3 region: CAISATAGNQPQHF. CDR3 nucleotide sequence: TGTGCCATCAGTGCGACAGCCGGCAATCAGCCCCAGCATTTT.

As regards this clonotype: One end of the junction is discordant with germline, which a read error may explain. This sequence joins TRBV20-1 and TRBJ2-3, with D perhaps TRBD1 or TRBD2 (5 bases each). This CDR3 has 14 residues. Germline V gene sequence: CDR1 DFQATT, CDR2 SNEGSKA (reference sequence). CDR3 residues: CSARDLLGTGTQYF. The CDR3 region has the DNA TGCAGTGCTAGAGACCTACTAGGCACAGGTACGCAGTATTTT.

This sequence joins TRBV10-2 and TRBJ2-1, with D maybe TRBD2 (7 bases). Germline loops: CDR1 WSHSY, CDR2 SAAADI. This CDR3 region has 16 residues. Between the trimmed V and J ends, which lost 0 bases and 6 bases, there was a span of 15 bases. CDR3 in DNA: TGCGCCAGCAGTGAGTCGATGGGGGGGCCTATCAATGAGCAGTTCTTC. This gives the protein CASSESMGGPINEQFF.

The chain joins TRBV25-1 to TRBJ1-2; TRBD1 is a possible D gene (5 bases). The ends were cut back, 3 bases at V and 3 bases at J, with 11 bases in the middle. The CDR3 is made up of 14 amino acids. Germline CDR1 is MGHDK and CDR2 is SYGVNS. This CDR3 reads CASSDIGAYYGYTF. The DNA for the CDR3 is TGTGCCAGCAGTGATATTGGGGCCTACTATGGCTACACCTTC.

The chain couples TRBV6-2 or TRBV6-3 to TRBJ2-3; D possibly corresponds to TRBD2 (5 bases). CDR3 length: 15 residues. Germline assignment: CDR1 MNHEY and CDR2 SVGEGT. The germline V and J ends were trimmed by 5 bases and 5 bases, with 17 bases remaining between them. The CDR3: CASSIPGFSKDTQYF. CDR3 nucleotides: TGTGCCAGCAGTATTCCGGGATTTTCAAAAGATACGCAGTATTTT.

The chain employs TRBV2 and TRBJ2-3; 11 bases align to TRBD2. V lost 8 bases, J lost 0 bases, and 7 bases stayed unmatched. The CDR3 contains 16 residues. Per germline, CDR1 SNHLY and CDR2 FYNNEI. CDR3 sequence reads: CASHRLAGSSTDTQYF. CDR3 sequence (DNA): TGTGCCAGCCATAGACTAGCGGGGTCTAGCACAGATACGCAGTATTTT.

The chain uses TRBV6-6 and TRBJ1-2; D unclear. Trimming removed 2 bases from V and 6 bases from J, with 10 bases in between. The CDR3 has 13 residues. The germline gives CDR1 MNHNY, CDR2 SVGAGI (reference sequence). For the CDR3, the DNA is TGTGCCAGCAGTTACCGGCAGGAGCATGGCTACACCTTC. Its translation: CASSYRQEHGYTF.

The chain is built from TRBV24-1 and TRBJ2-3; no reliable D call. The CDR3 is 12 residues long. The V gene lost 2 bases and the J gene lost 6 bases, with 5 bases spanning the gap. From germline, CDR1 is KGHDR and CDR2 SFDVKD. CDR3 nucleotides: TGTGCCACCAGTGATTCCGACGATACGCAGTATTTT. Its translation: CATSDSDDTQYF.

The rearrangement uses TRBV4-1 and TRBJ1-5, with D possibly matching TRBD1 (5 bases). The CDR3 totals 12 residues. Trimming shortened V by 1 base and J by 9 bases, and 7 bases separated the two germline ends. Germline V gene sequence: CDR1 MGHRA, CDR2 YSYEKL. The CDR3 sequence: CASSQGGGPQHF. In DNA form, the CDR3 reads TGCGCCAGCAGCCAAGGCGGGGGGCCCCAGCATTTT.